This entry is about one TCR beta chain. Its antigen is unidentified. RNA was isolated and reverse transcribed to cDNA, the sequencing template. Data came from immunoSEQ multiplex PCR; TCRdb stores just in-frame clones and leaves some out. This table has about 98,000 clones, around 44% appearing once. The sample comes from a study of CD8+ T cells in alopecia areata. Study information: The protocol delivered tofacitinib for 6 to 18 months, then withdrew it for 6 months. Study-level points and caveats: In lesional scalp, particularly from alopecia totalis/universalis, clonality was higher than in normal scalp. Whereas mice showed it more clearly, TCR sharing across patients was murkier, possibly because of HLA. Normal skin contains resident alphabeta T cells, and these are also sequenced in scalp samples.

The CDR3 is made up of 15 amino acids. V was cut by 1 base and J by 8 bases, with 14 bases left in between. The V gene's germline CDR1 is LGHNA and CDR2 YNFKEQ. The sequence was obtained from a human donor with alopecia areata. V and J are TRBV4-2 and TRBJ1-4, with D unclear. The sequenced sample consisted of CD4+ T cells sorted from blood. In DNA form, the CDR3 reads TGTGCCAGCAGCCAAGTTTCTGAGATCCGGGAAAAACTGTTTTTT. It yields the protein CASSQVSEIREKLFF.